This TCR beta chain was recovered during a study of T cell responses to AZD1222 COVID-19 vaccine. With 4 bases clipped from V and 2 bases from J, the junction kept 7 bases outside the gene matches. Germline V lookup: CDR1 SGHRS, CDR2 YFSETQ. The CDR3 extends over 15 amino acids. Produced via immunoSEQ multiplex PCR; TCRdb's table is partial and in-frame only. The data contain approximately 150,000 clones, approximately 90% of them seen just once; the ten biggest clones take up about 1.4%. This clonotype was obtained from an adult in good health. The rearrangement uses TRBV5-1 and TRBJ2-3; 7 bases agree with TRBD1. The sample in question was peripheral blood, obtained on day 0 of AZD1222 vaccination. The CDR3 here is CASSLGGSSTDTQYF. The CDR3 DNA sequence: TGCGCCAGCAGCCTAGGGGGCAGTTCCACAGATACGCAGTATTTT.